These 22 T cell receptor beta chains were all obtained from the same sample, sequenced in a study of blood T cells in healthy people across ages. The authors ran a second PCR of roughly 6 to 12 cycles using a sample-barcoded 5' primer and a J-beta primer mix. MiXCR, applied by TCRdb to the 5' RACE reads, yields one record per CDR3 protein. This sample has 1.2 million to 1.5 million distinct CDR3 sequences, with 59% found just once. The sample comprised blood. The receptors derive from a man between 18 and 29 years old in good health.

The rearrangement uses TRBV4-3 and TRBJ2-7; D might be TRBD1 or TRBD2, each matching 7 bases. The DNA matches TRBJ2-4 better at its end, which makes the J call doubtful. The CDR3 is 16 residues long. CDR1 is LGHNA, CDR2 YSLEER, per germline. The CDR3 loop is CASSQAPTGSGDIQYF. In nucleotides, the CDR3 is TGCGCCAGCAGCCAAGCCCCGACAGGGAGCGGGGACATTCAGTACTTC.

This chain links TRBV11-2 with TRBJ1-1, with 8 nucleotides matching TRBD1. Germline V gene data show CDR1 as SGHAT and CDR2 as FQNNGV. V lost 5 bases, J lost 6 bases, and 14 bases stayed unmatched. The CDR3 is 16 residues long. CDR3 loop: CASSKIGQGAFSEAFF. For the CDR3, the DNA is TGTGCCAGCAGCAAAATAGGGCAGGGGGCTTTTTCTGAAGCTTTCTTT.

In its sample, this clonotype was seen once. The chain uses TRBV7-2 and TRBJ2-5; D possibly matches TRBD1 or TRBD2 (6 bases each). The DNA matches TRBJ2-7 better at its end, which makes the J call doubtful. Germline CDR1 and CDR2: SGHTA and FQGNSA. This CDR3 comprises 15 residues. CDR3 DNA sequence: TGTGCCAGCAGCCAAACCCGGGGGCTCCCCTACGAGCAGTACTTC. Its protein product is CASSQTRGLPYEQYF.

This clonotype was seen only once. This chain links TRBV18 with TRBJ2-1; no clear D gene. Between the trimmed V and J ends, which lost 0 bases and 9 bases, there was a span of 9 bases. From germline, CDR1 is KGHSH and CDR2 LQKENI. This CDR3 spans 13 amino acids. CDR3 in DNA: TGTGCCAGCTCACCACCGACCCGGGTTGAGCAGTTCTTC. Its translation is CASSPPTRVEQFF.

The chain employs TRBV9 and TRBJ2-5; D ambiguous. Per germline, CDR1 SGDLS and CDR2 YYNGEE. This CDR3 region has 13 residues. Trimming stripped 2 bases from V and 3 bases from J, with 8 bases between. The CDR3 DNA is TGTGCCAGCAGCGTCGCAACTAAAGAGACCCAGTACTTC. It yields the protein CASSVATKETQYF. Looking up the rest from reference TRBV9 and TRBJ2-5 gives the full variable domain: DSGVTQTPKHLITATGQRVTLRCSPRSGDLSVYWYQQSLDQGLQFLIQYYNGEERAKGNILERFSAQQFPDLHSELNLSSLELGDSALYFCASSVATKETQYFGPGTRLLVL.

The J gene is TRBJ1-2, the V gene TRBV20-1; D is undetermined. The CDR3 is 12 residues long. Trimming shortened V by 1 base and J by 5 bases, and 8 bases separated the two germline ends. Germline values: CDR1 DFQATT, CDR2 SNEGSKA (reference sequence). The CDR3 region is CSARVTQYGYTF. CDR3 coding DNA: TGCAGTGCTAGAGTAACACAATATGGCTACACCTTC.

V and J are TRBV3-1 and TRBJ2-7, with 8 bases matching TRBD1. The trim removed 1 base at V and 4 bases at J, leaving 9 bases unmatched. The CDR3 extends over 16 amino acids. CDR1 LGHDT and CDR2 YNNKEL come from the germline V gene (reference sequence). The CDR3 is CASSQARGQELYEQYF. DNA of the CDR3: TGTGCCAGCAGCCAAGCGAGGGGACAGGAGTTGTACGAGCAGTACTTC.

The chain has TRBV6-5 and TRBJ2-7; possible D gene TRBD1, 5 bases. The CDR3 contains 14 residues. V was cut by 4 bases and J by 2 bases, with 12 bases left in between. Germline V gene sequence: CDR1 MNHEY, CDR2 SVGAGI. In DNA form, the CDR3 reads TGTGCCAGCAGTTTTGACAGCGAACCCTACGAGCAGTACTTC. Translating it yields CASSFDSEPYEQYF.

The rearrangement joins TRBV3-1 to TRBJ1-2; D is ambiguous. This CDR3 is built from 15 residues. Deletions cut 2 bases from V and 6 bases from J, with 16 bases between. Germline values: CDR1 LGHDT, CDR2 YNNKEL (reference sequence). CDR3 sequence: CASSQYGEVGNGYTF. CDR3 coding DNA: TGTGCCAGCAGCCAATATGGGGAAGTAGGGAATGGCTACACCTTC. Full variable domain (rest looked up from reference TRBV3-1 and TRBJ1-2): DTAVSQTPKYLVTQMGNDKSIKCEQNLGHDTMYWYKQDSKKFLKIMFSYNNKELIINETVPNRFSPKSPDKAHLNLHINSLELGDSAVYFCASSQYGEVGNGYTFGSGTRLTVV.

This clonotype has just a few counts. This CDR3 is CSARKRAGLEETQYF. In nucleotides, the CDR3 is TGCAGTGCTAGAAAGCGCGCTGGGTTGGAAGAGACCCAGTACTTC. V usage is TRBV20-1 and J usage is TRBJ2-5; D remains ambiguous. Trimming removed 2 bases from V and 3 bases from J, with 16 bases in between. This CDR3 has 15 amino acids. Per the germline V gene, CDR1 is DFQATT and CDR2 is SNEGSKA (reference sequence).

The chain recombines TRBV20-1 with TRBJ2-7, with unresolved D. This CDR3 is built from 10 residues. Germline V lookup: CDR1 DFQATT, CDR2 SNEGSKA (reference sequence). Trimming removed 6 bases from V and 3 bases from J, with 6 bases in between. CDR3 in amino acids: CSAGLYEQYF. Here the CDR3 DNA reads TGCAGTGCAGGGCTCTACGAGCAGTACTTC.

The V gene is TRBV4-3, the J gene TRBJ2-1, with TRBD1 identical over 8 bases. The CDR3 extends over 14 amino acids. Per germline, CDR1 LGHNA and CDR2 YSLEER. The ends lost 5 bases at V and 6 bases at J; junction bases unmatched: 6. The CDR3 protein is CASSIRTGRNEQFF. The DNA for the CDR3 is TGCGCCAGCAGCATCCGGACAGGGCGCAATGAGCAGTTCTTC.

This clonotype was seen a handful of times. V is TRBV28 and J is TRBJ2-3; a weak D match, TRBD1 (6 bases). The CDR3 totals 13 residues. Trimming cost V 2 bases and J 10 bases, with 13 bases left between them. Germline CDR1 and CDR2: MDHEN and SYDVKM. In DNA, the CDR3 is TGTGCCAGCAGTTTACCAGGGGTCACACCGCAGTATTTT. It encodes CASSLPGVTPQYF.

The CDR3 spells CASGSGTGASPLHF. The CDR3 DNA reads as TGTGCCTCCGGATCCGGGACAGGGGCGTCACCCCTCCACTTT. The chain links TRBV27 to TRBJ1-6, with 10 nucleotides matching TRBD1. V was clipped by 11 bases and J by 10 bases; unmatched bases: 11. The CDR3 length is 14 residues. Per the germline V gene, CDR1 is MNHEY and CDR2 is SMNVEV (reference sequence).

The V call is TRBV18, the J call TRBJ2-6; TRBD2 might be the D (6 bases). Per germline, CDR1 KGHSH and CDR2 LQKENI. V was trimmed by 3 bases and J by 4 bases, leaving 13 bases between them. The CDR3 has 16 amino acids. CDR3 sequence (DNA): TGTGCCAGCTCACCCTCACTAGCTCCCGGGGCCAACGTCCTGACTTTC. Its translation: CASSPSLAPGANVLTF.

This clonotype was counted once. The chain recombines TRBV29-1 with TRBJ1-2, with 9 bases that match TRBD1. The CDR3 runs to 12 residues. The germline V gene has CDR1 SQVTM and CDR2 ANQGSEA. V gave up 7 bases and J gave up 2 bases; unmatched junction bases: 2. CDR3 nucleotides: TGCAGCGCAACAGGGGGCAACTATGGCTACACCTTC. This sequence encodes CSATGGNYGYTF.

This chain uses TRBV5-1 with TRBJ2-1, with 10 bases that match TRBD2. Per germline, CDR1 SGHRS and CDR2 YFSETQ. The CDR3 runs 15 residues. V gave up 0 bases and J gave up 9 bases; unmatched junction bases: 6. The CDR3 nucleotides are TGCGCCAGCAGCTTGGAAGGGGCTAGCGGGGGTGAGCAGTTCTTC. Encoded protein: CASSLEGASGGEQFF.

The V and J genes are TRBV12-3 or TRBV12-4 and TRBJ2-7; perhaps TRBD1 as D (5 bases). Trimming shortened V by 3 bases and J by 10 bases, and 13 bases separated the two germline ends. The CDR3 loop spans 12 amino acids. As DNA, the CDR3 is TGTGCCAGCAGTTTTGGGGCCCGTACCCAGTACTTC. Protein product: CASSFGARTQYF.

This clonotype was counted many times. The V call is TRBV12-3 or TRBV12-4, the J call TRBJ2-5, with D unclear. CDR3 size: 12 residues. V gave up 2 bases and J gave up 5 bases, with 6 bases separating them. The CDR3, as DNA: TGTGCCAGCAGTTTATTACGGGAGACCCAGTACTTC. Protein product: CASSLLRETQYF.

The gene calls are TRBV12-3 or TRBV12-4 and TRBJ2-7, with D unclear. The length of the CDR3 is 15 residues. Trimming stripped 5 bases from V and 7 bases from J, with 21 bases between. The CDR3 nucleotides read TGTGCCAGCAGTCCGCCCTTGGTCTCCAACAATGAGCAGTACTTC. Its protein product is CASSPPLVSNNEQYF.

The gene calls are TRBV20-1 and TRBJ2-1; possible D gene TRBD2, 5 bases. CDR1 and CDR2 (germline): DFQATT, SNEGSKA (reference sequence). V was shortened by 4 bases and J by 8 bases, with 15 bases between the two germline ends. CDR3 size: 13 residues. The CDR3 nucleotides read TGCAGTGCTACCATAGCGACTTACGATGAGCAGTTCTTC. This codes for CSATIATYDEQFF.

This clonotype was found once. The genes are TRBV4-3 and TRBJ1-2; 9 bases align to TRBD1. The CDR3 runs to 18 residues. In germline, CDR1 is LGHNA, CDR2 YSLEER. After removal of 0 bases from V and 9 bases from J, the junction contained 17 bases not matched to a gene. CDR3 in amino acids: CASSQDPLNPTGGGSYTF. Written as DNA, the CDR3 is TGCGCCAGCAGCCAAGACCCTCTTAACCCGACAGGGGGAGGGAGCTACACCTTC.